This T cell receptor (beta chain) was identified during a study of OX40 agonist ivuxolimab in advanced cancers. V was trimmed by 2 bases and J by 2 bases, leaving 13 bases between them. Per germline, CDR1 MDHEN and CDR2 SYDVKM. This CDR3 spans 15 amino acids. TCRdb keeps only in-frame clones here, not all; method: immunoSEQ multiplex PCR. Of fewer than 80,000 clones detected, about 91% appear once; the ten largest clones hold less than 15%. Sequenced material: CD4+ or CD8+ T cells sorted from blood, taken in a trial of the OX40 agonist ivuxolimab. V gene TRBV28 combines with J gene TRBJ2-7; TRBD2 is a possible D gene (6 bases). This TCR came from an adult with an advanced solid tumor such as melanoma, head and neck, liver or kidney cancer. DNA of the CDR3: TGTGCCAGCAGTTTAAGCGCGGGACCACCCTACGAGCAGTACTTC. The encoded protein is CASSLSAGPPYEQYF. The variable domain in full, with the rest retrieved from reference TRBV28 and TRBJ2-7, is DVKVTQSSRYLVKRTGEKVFLECVQDMDHENMFWYRQDPGLGLRLIYFSYDVKMKEKGDIPEGYSVSREKKERFSLILESASTNQTSMYLCASSLSAGPPYEQYFGPGTRLTVT.